The clone carrying this T cell receptor beta chain was seen a few times. Its antigen is as yet unknown. MiXCR, applied by TCRdb to the reads, yields one record per CDR3 protein. The sample lists around 630,000 distinct CDR3 sequences; 24% were seen once. The data originate from a study of T cell repertoires in cytomegalovirus infection. Across the whole study: It can be stated that public TCR beta signatures indicated CMV infection as well as a matching HLA type.

Study-level findings and limits: Clonotype analysis showed dominance of the ex vivo response by HLA-C-restricted CMV-specific TCR beta clonotypes.

CDR1 and CDR2 from the germline V gene are SEHNR and FQNEAQ (reference sequence). The CDR3 loop spans 14 amino acids. Germline trimming cut 4 bases from V and 4 bases from J; bases unmatched to any gene: 5. This chain joins TRBV7-9 and TRBJ2-5, with 8 bases lining up with TRBD1. This TCR was sampled from a human donor in good health (CMV status not recorded). Some clones in this sample may be carry-over from other donors' samples. The specimen was CD8+ T cells from PBMCs. CDR3 amino acids: CASSWMDRAETQYF. Written as DNA, the CDR3 is TGTGCCAGCAGCTGGATGGACAGGGCAGAGACCCAGTACTTC. Complete variable domain (other parts from reference TRBV7-9 and TRBJ2-5): DTGVSQNPRHKITKRGQNVTFRCDPISEHNRLYWYRQTLGQGPEFLTYFQNEAQLEKSRLLSDRFSAERPKGSFSTLEIQRTEQGDSAMYLCASSWMDRAETQYFGPGTRLLVL.